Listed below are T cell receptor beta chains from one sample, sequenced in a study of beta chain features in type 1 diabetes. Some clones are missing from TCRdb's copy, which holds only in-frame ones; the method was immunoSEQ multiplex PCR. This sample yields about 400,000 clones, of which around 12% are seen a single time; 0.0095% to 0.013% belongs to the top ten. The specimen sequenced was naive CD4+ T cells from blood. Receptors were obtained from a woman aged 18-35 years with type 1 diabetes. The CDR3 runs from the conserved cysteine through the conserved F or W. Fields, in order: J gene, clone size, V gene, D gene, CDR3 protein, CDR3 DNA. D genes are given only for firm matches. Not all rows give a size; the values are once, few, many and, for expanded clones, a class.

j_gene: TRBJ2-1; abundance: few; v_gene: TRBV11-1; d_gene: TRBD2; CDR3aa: CASSSELAGGPKGEQFF; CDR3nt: TGTGCCAGCAGCTCAGAACTAGCGGGAGGGCCCAAGGGTGAGCAGTTCTTC
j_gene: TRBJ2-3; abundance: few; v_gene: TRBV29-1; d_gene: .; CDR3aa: CSGEEGRYTQYF; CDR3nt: TGCAGCGGGGAGGAGGGCCGCTATACGCAGTATTTT
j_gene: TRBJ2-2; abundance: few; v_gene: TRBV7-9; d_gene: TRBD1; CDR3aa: CASSLDRTGGGELFF; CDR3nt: TGTGCCAGCAGCTTAGATCGGACAGGAGGAGGGGAGCTGTTTTTT
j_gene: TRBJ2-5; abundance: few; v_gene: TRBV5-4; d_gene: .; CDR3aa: CASSLRSRGETQYF; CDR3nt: TGTGCCAGCAGCTTGAGGAGTCGGGGTGAGACCCAGTACTTC
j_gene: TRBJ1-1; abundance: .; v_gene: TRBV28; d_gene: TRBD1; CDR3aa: CASSPGLPGGAFF; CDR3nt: TGTGCCAGCAGCCCAGGACTGCCAGGGGGAGCTTTCTTT
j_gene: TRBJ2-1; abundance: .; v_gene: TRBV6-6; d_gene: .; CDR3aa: CASRGPLEQFF; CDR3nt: TGTGCCAGCAGGGGGCCTCTGGAGCAGTTCTTC
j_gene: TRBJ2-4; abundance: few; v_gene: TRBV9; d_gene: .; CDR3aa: CASSSGGAKNIQYF; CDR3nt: TGTGCCAGCAGCTCAGGAGGCGCCAAAAACATTCAGTACTTC
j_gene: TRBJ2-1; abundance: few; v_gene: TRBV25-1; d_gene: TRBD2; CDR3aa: CASSGGSAGAYNEQFF; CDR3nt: TGTGCCAGCAGTGGGGGGTCCGCGGGGGCCTACAATGAGCAGTTCTTC
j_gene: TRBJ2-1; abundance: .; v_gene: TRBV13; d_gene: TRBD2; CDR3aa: CASSLASGGASEQFF; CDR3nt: TGTGCCAGCAGCTTGGCCAGCGGGGGGGCAAGTGAGCAGTTCTTC
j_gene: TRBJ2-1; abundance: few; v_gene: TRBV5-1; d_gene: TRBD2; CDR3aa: CASSSSTSGVIHEQFF; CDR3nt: TGCGCCAGCAGCTCCTCGACTAGCGGGGTTATTCATGAGCAGTTCTTC
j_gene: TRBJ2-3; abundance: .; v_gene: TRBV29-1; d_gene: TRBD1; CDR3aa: CSGGDRVGADTQYF; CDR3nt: TGCAGCGGGGGGGACAGGGTCGGGGCAGATACGCAGTATTTT
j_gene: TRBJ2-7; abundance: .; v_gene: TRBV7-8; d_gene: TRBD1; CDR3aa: CASSARDSPYEQYF; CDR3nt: TGTGCCAGCAGCGCTCGGGACAGCCCCTACGAGCAGTACTTC
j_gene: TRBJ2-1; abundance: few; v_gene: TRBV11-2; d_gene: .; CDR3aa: CASSPPSYNEQFF; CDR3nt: TGTGCCAGCAGCCCTCCCTCCTACAATGAGCAGTTCTTC
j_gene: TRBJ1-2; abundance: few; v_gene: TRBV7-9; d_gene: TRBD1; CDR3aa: CASSPTGFANYGYTF; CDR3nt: TGTGCCAGCAGCCCGACAGGGTTCGCCAACTATGGCTACACCTTC
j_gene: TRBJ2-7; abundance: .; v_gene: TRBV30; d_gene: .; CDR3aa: CAWSVLFYEQYF; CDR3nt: TGTGCCTGGAGTGTTCTTTTCTACGAGCAGTACTTC
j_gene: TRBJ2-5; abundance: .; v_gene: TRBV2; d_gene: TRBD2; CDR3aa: CASKGTSGETQYF; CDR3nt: TGTGCCAGCAAAGGGACTAGCGGAGAGACCCAGTACTTC
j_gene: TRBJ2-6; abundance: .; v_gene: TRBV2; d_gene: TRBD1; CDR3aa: CADREFSGANVLTF; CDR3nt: TGTGCCGACAGGGAATTCTCTGGGGCCAACGTCCTGACTTTC
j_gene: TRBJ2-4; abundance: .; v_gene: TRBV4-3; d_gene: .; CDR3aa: CASSQAGSRGAKNIQYF; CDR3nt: TGCGCCAGCAGCCAAGCTGGTAGCAGGGGTGCCAAAAACATTCAGTACTTC
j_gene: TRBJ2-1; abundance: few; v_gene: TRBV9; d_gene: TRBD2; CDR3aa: CASSPLGPSGRSYNEQFF; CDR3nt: TGTGCCAGCAGCCCCTTGGGTCCTAGCGGGAGATCCTACAATGAGCAGTTCTTC
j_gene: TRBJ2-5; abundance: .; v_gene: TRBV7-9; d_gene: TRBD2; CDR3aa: CASSLTSDQETQYF; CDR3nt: TGTGCCAGCAGCTTAACTAGCGACCAAGAGACCCAGTACTTC
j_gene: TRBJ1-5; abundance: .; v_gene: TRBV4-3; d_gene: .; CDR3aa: CASSQDRFQPQHF; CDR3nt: TGCGCCAGCAGCCAAGACCGGTTCCAGCCCCAGCATTTT
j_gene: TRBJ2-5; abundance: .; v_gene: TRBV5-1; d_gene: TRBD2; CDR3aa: CASSFGLAGLQETQYF; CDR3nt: TGCGCCAGCAGCTTTGGATTAGCGGGGCTACAAGAGACCCAGTACTTC
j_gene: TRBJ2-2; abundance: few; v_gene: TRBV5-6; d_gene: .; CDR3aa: CASSLRLTGTNTGELFF; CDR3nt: TGTGCCAGCAGCTTGAGGTTGACAGGAACGAACACCGGGGAGCTGTTTTTT
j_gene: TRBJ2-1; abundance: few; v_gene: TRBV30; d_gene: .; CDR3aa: CAWSARYSGLYNEQFF; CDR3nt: TGTGCCTGGAGCGCTAGATATAGCGGATTATACAATGAGCAGTTCTTC
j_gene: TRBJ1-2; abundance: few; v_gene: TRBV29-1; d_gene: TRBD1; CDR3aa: CSFTGGGSRGYTF; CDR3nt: TGCAGCTTTACAGGGGGTGGGTCTCGCGGCTACACCTTC
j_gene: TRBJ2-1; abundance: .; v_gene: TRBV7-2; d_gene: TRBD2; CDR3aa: CASSLGEGLAFF; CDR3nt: TGTGCCAGCAGCTTAGGGGAGGGTTTGGCGTTCTTC
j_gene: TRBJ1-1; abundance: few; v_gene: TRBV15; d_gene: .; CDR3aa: CATSSKQGLVTEAFF; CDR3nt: TGTGCCACCAGCAGCAAGCAGGGATTGGTCACTGAAGCTTTCTTT
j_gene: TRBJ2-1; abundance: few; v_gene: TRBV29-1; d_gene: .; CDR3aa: CSGAERDGEQFF; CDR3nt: TGCAGCGGGGCGGAGAGGGATGGTGAGCAGTTCTTC
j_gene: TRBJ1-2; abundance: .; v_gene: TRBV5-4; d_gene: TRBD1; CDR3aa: CASSPDRGPGYGYTF; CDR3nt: TGTGCCAGCAGCCCTGACAGGGGTCCTGGGTATGGCTACACCTTC
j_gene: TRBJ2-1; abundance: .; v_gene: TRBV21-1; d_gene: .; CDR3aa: CASTKFTDKSNEQFF; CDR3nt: TGTGCCAGCACCAAGTTCACAGACAAAAGCAATGAGCAGTTCTTC
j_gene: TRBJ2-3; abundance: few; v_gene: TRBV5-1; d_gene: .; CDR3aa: CASSLPYYDTQYF; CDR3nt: TGCGCCAGCAGCTTACCCTACTACGATACGCAGTATTTT
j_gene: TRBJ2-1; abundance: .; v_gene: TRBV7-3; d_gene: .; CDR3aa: CASSSRWRAEQFF; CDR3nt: TGTGCCAGCAGCTCCCGCTGGCGGGCTGAGCAGTTCTTC
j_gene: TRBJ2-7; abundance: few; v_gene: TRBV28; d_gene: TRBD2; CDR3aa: CATQIAGYEQYF; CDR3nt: TGTGCCACTCAGATAGCGGGTTACGAGCAGTACTTC
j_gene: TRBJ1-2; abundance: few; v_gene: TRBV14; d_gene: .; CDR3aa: CASSQDRRGAGYTF; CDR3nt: TGTGCCAGCAGCCAAGATAGAAGGGGCGCGGGCTACACCTTC
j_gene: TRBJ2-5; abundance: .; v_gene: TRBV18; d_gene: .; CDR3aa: CASSLYGEQETQYF; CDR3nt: TGTGCCAGCTCACTTTACGGGGAACAAGAGACCCAGTACTTC
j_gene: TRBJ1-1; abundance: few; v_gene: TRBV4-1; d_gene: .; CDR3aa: CASSQVPQSEAFF; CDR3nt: TGCGCCAGCAGCCAAGTGCCACAGAGTGAAGCTTTCTTT
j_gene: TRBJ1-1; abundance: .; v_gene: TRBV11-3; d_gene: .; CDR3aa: CASSHPPSTEAFF; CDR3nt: TGTGCCAGCAGCCACCCCCCCAGCACTGAAGCTTTCTTT
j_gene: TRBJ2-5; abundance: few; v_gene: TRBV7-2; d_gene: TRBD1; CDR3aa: CASSPDRAQETQYF; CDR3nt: TGTGCCAGCAGCCCGGACAGGGCACAAGAGACCCAGTACTTC
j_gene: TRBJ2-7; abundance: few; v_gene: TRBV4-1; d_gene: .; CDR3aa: CASSQDTRVGEQYF; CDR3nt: TGCGCCAGCAGCCAAGATACCAGGGTAGGCGAGCAGTACTTC
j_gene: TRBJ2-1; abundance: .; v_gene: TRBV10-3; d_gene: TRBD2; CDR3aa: CAISDSGLAGTNEQFF; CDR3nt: TGTGCCATCAGTGACTCGGGACTAGCGGGAACGAATGAGCAGTTCTTC
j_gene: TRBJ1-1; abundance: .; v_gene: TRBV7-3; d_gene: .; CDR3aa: CASSAQGGTEAFF; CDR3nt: TGTGCCAGCAGCGCACAGGGAGGGACTGAAGCTTTCTTT
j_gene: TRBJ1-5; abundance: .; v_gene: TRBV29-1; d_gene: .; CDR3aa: CSVAVHDQGPQHF; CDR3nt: TGCAGCGTTGCAGTACACGACCAGGGGCCCCAGCATTTT
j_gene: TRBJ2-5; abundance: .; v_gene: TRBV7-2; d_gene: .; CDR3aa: CASSLVSRQRTQYF; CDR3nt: TGTGCCAGCAGCTTAGTTAGCCGGCAGAGGACCCAGTACTTC
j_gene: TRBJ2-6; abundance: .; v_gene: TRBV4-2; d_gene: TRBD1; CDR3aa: CASSQVSHPAGTGGSGANVLTF; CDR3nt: TGTGCCAGCAGCCAAGTTTCCCACCCCGCGGGGACAGGGGGATCTGGGGCCAACGTCCTGACTTTC